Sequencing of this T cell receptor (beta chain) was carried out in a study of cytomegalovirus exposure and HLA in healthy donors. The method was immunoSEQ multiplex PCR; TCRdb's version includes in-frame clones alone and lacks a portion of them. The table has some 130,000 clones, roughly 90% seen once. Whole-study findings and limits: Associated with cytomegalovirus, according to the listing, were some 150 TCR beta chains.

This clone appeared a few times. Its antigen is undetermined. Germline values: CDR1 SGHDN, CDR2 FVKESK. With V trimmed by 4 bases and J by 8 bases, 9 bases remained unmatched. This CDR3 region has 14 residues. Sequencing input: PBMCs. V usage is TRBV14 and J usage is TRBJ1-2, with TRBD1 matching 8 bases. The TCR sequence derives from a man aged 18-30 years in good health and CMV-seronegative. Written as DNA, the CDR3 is TGTGCCAGCAGCCCCACAGCCGGGACAGGAGGCTACACCTTC. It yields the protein CASSPTAGTGGYTF.